This T cell receptor (beta chain) appears in the sequencing data of a study of blood T cell repertoires in COVID-19. In the authors' methods: Researchers report that nucleated cell counts were estimated from reference gene primer amplification. Sequencing was performed with immunoSEQ multiplex PCR; in TCRdb, only in-frame clones are kept and a portion is missing. The V and J calls and clone size come from that table; D and trimming were worked out from the DNA. The sample records about 26,000 clones, about 71% being singletons. Germline V gene sequence: CDR1 MNHEY, CDR2 SVGAGI. V was trimmed by 7 bases and J by 1 base, leaving 10 bases between them. This CDR3 is built from 13 residues.

Input material: peripheral blood. This chain connects TRBV6-5 to TRBJ1-1; the D is unclear. The sequence came from a man between 60 and 75 years old with active or convalescent COVID-19. CDR3 amino acids: CASMKNRNTEAFF. The CDR3 DNA reads as TGTGCCAGCATGAAAAACAGGAACACTGAAGCTTTCTTT.